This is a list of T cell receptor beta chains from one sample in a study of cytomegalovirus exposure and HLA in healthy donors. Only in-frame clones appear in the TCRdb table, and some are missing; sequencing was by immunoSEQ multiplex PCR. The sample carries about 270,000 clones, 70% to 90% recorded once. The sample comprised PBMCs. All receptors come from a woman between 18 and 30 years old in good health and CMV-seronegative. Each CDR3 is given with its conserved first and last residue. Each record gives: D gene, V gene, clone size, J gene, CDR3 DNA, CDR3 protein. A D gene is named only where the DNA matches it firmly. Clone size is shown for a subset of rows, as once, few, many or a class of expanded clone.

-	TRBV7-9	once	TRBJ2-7	TGTGCCAGCAGGGCAGGCCTCTACGAGCAGTACTTC	CASRAGLYEQYF
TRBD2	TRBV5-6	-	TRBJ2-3	TGTGCCAGCAGCTCTGGGACTAGCGGGGGGATTGGTACGCAGTATTTT	CASSSGTSGGIGTQYF
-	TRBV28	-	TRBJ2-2	TGTGCCAGCAGGGCTAGCCGGGCCAAAGGCACCGGGGAGCTGTTTTTT	CASRASRAKGTGELFF
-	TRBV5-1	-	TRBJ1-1	TGCGCCAGCAGCTTGAAACAGAGAGGGACTGAAGCTTTCTTT	CASSLKQRGTEAFF
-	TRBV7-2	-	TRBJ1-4	TGTGCCAGCAGCCTAACGACAGCCACAAATGAAAAACTGTTTTTT	CASSLTTATNEKLFF
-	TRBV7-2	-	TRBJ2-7	TGTGCCAGCAGCTTAGGGCGGGACGGTCCCTACGAGCAGTACTTC	CASSLGRDGPYEQYF
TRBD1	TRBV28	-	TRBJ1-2	TGTGCCAGCAGTCTTCCCTGGACAGGATACTATGGCTACACCTTC	CASSLPWTGYYGYTF
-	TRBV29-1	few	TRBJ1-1	TGCAGCGTCAGCGGGATGAACACTGAAGCTTTCTTT	CSVSGMNTEAFF
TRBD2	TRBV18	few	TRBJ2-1	TGTGCCAGCTCACAGGGACTAGCGGGAGTCAATGAGCAGTTCTTC	CASSQGLAGVNEQFF
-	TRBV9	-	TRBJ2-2	TGTGCCAGCAGCGCCACAGGGTACACCGGGGAGCTGTTTTTT	CASSATGYTGELFF
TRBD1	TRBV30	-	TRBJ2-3	TGTGCCTGGAGTGGGACAGGGCTTCCAGATACGCAGTATTTT	CAWSGTGLPDTQYF
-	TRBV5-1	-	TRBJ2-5	TGCGCCAGCAGCTTGGAGGATGGAGTACAAGAGACCCAGTACTTC	CASSLEDGVQETQYF
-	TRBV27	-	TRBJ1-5	TGTGCCAGCAGGGGCGGGGTATCCAATCAGCCCCAGCATTTT	CASRGGVSNQPQHF
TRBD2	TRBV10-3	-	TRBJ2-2	TGTGCCATCAAGCCCCGGGGGGCGAACACCGGGGAGCTGTTTTTT	CAIKPRGANTGELFF
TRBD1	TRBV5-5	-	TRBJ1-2	TGTGCCAGCAGCAGGCGGGACAGGGACTTACTTGGCTACACCTTC	CASSRRDRDLLGYTF
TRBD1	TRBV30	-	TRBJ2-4	TGTGCCTGGAGGACAGGGGGTGGGCCCAACATTCAGTACTTC	CAWRTGGGPNIQYF
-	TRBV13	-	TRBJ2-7	TGTGCCAGCAGCTTAAGGGGACAACTTTACGAGCAGTACTTC	CASSLRGQLYEQYF
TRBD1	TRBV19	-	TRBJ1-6	TGTGCCAGTAGTATCGCAGGGGGCGCCCTCCACTTT	CASSIAGGALHF
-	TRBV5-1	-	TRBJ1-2	TGCGCCAGCAGCTCTATCTTGGGAGGGAACTATGGCTACACCTTC	CASSSILGGNYGYTF
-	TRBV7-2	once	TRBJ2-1	TGTGCCAGCACCCCCCCTTCCAATGAGCAGTTCTTC	CASTPPSNEQFF
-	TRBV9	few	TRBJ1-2	TGTGCCAGCAACCGGGACATTGGTGGCTACACCTTC	CASNRDIGGYTF
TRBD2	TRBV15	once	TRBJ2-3	TGTGCCACCAGCAGTGGACTAGCGGAGGCAGATACGCAGTATTTT	CATSSGLAEADTQYF
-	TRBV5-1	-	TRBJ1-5	TGCGCCAGCAGCTTGATGGCAGGAGGGGATCAGCCCCAGCATTTT	CASSLMAGGDQPQHF
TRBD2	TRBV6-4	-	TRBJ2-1	TGTGCCAGCAGTGTAGCGGGAGGGTTCTCCTACAATGAGCAGTTCTTC	CASSVAGGFSYNEQFF
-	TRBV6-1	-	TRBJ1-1	TGTGCCAGCAGTGAGGGGGGGGGCCGGACTGAAGCTTTCTTT	CASSEGGGRTEAFF
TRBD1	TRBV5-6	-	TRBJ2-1	TGTGCCAGCAGCGAAACAGGGGTGGGGGATGAGCAGTTCTTC	CASSETGVGDEQFF
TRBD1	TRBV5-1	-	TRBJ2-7	TGCGCCAGCAGGGAACAGGGGAGCTCCTACGAGCAGTACTTC	CASREQGSSYEQYF
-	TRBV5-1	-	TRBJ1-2	TGCGCCAGCAGCACGGGACACGACTATGGCTACACCTTC	CASSTGHDYGYTF
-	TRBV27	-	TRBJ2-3	TGTGCCAGCAGTCGAGCCGGTTCAGATACGCAGTATTTT	CASSRAGSDTQYF
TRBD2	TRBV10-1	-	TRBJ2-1	TGCGCCAGCAGTGGACCCTCGTGGCGGGAGGGCCCCGATGAGCAGTTCTTC	CASSGPSWREGPDEQFF
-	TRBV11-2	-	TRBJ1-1	TGTGCCAGCAGCCTGGGACAAGGAACAACTGAAGCTTTCTTT	CASSLGQGTTEAFF
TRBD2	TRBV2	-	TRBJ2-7	TGTGCCAGCAGTGATTGGACTAGCTCCTACGAGCAGTACTTC	CASSDWTSSYEQYF
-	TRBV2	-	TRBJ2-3	TGTGCCAGCAGACGGACTATGCTTATAGATACGCAGTATTTT	CASRRTMLIDTQYF
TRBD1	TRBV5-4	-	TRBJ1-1	TGTGCCAGCAGCCGGGACAGGGGGAACACTGAAGCTTTCTTT	CASSRDRGNTEAFF
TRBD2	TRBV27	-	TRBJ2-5	TGTGCCAGCAGTTTAGGCGGGGGGGTGAGAGAAGAGACCCAGTACTTC	CASSLGGGVREETQYF
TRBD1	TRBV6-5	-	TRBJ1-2	TGTGCCAGCAGTTCCCCGACGCGACAGGGCTATGGCTACACCTTC	CASSSPTRQGYGYTF
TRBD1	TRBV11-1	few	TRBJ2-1	TGTGCCAGCACTCCCCGGGACAGGGAGCGAGATGAGCAGTTCTTC	CASTPRDRERDEQFF
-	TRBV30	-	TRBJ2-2	TGTGCCTGGGAGGGCGACACCGGGGAGCTGTTTTTT	CAWEGDTGELFF
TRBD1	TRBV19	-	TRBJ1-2	TGTGCCAGTAGTATGTCCCCAGGGGGCCTGGACGGCTACACCTTC	CASSMSPGGLDGYTF
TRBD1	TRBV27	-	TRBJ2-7	TGTGCCAGCAGTCTAGGGGACAGGGCCTCCTACGAGCAGTACTTC	CASSLGDRASYEQYF
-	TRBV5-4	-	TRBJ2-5	TGTGCCAGCAGCGTGGCCCTAGCGTATCAAGAGACCCAGTACTTC	CASSVALAYQETQYF
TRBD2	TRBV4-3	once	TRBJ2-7	TGCGCCAGCAGCCCAAGGCCAGGGACTAGCGGGGGTCGGCAGTACTTC	CASSPRPGTSGGRQYF
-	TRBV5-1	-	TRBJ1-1	TGCGCCAGCAGCTTATTTTCAGGGCTGAACACTGAAGCTTTCTTT	CASSLFSGLNTEAFF
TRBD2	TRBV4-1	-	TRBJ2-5	TGCGCCAGCAGCCAAGTCCCACTAGCGGGAGCCGAGACCCAGTACTTC	CASSQVPLAGAETQYF
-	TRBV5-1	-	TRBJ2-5	TGCGCCAGCAGCTTGGGGGCTAGCAGGGAGACCCAGTACTTC	CASSLGASRETQYF
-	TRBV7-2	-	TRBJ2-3	TGTGCCAGCAGCTTAGGCAGGCAAGATACGCAGTATTTT	CASSLGRQDTQYF
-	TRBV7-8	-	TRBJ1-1	TGTGCCAGCAGCTTAGCGAGCCGGGGGACTGAAGCTTTCTTT	CASSLASRGTEAFF
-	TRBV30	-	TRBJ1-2	TGTGCCTGGAGGACAGACGGTAATGGCTACACCTTC	CAWRTDGNGYTF
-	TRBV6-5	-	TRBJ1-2	TGTGCCAGCAGTTACTCGACTTCCTATGGCTACACCTTC	CASSYSTSYGYTF
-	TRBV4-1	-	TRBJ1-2	TGCGCCAGCAGCCAAGAGTGGAAGGTTTTTGGAGATCACTATGGCTACACCTTC	CASSQEWKVFGDHYGYTF